The clone carrying this TCR beta chain was observed a handful of times. Its antigen is undetermined. The germline V gene has CDR1 MDHEN and CDR2 SYDVKM. This CDR3 is built from 14 residues. Trimming cost V 5 bases and J 6 bases; bases outside gene matches: 5. The sample comes from a study of regulatory T cells in long-lasting Graves disease. Study observations and caveats: Persistent disease favored TRBV28, TRBJ1-2 and TRBJ2-5.

CDR3 regions were amplified by Arm-PCR using iRepertoire HTBI primers to build TCR beta libraries. TCRdb itself ran the multiplex PCR reads through MiXCR, one entry per CDR3 protein. The profile shows about 400,000 distinct CDR3 sequences, around 20% of them singletons. The sample's time point: persistent/refractory GD, antithyroid drugs over 5 years with positive TRAb. Isolated PBMC RNA provided the starting material for the TCR library. V is TRBV28 and J is TRBJ2-7; TRBD2 matches at 12 bases. This material consisted of peripheral blood mononuclear cells (PBMCs), taken when the disease was refractory, from a patient treated with antithyroid drugs. The clonotype originates from a female donor with Graves disease. The CDR3 DNA reads TGTGCCAGCAGTATAGGACTAGCGGGAAGCGAGCAGTACTTC. This codes for CASSIGLAGSEQYF.